This passage covers 7 T cell receptor beta chains from one sample sequenced in a study of T-cell memory formation after mild COVID-19. TCRdb itself ran the 5' RACE reads through MiXCR, one entry per CDR3 protein. The top ten clones hold around 12% of a sample with 550,000 to 700,000 distinct CDR3 sequences, roughly 18% of them seen once. The specimen sequenced was PBMCs or a T cell subset sorted from them (not recorded which). The receptors come from an adult woman who had mild COVID-19 (a few samples of this study predate the infection). Cell type and time point are not known.

The rearrangement links TRBV7-3 to TRBJ2-5; 8 positions agree with TRBD2. Germline trimming cut 5 bases from V and 2 bases from J; bases unmatched to any gene: 7. Germline values: CDR1 SGHTA, CDR2 FQGTGA. The CDR3 extends over 15 amino acids. CDR3 DNA sequence: TGTGCCAGCAGCCAGGCCGCTAGCGGGCAAGAGACCCAGTACTTC. As protein: CASSQAASGQETQYF.

With regard to this clonotype: No conserved phenylalanine or tryptophan ends this CDR3, so it is likely a read error. J is TRBJ1-6 and V is TRBV6-5; D gene unclear. V was clipped by 2 bases and J by 9 bases, with 20 bases between them. Germline V gene lookup returns CDR1 MNHEY and CDR2 SVGAGI. The CDR3 totals 17 residues. The CDR3 coding sequence is TGTGCCAGCAGTTACACTAGTGGGCAGTCTGGTGGTTCACCCCTCCACCTT. Its translation is CASSYTSGQSGGSPLHL.

This chain links TRBV10-3 with TRBJ1-5, with D unresolved. This CDR3 has 15 amino acids. Germline-derived CDR1 and CDR2 are ENHRY and SYGVKD. Deletions cut 0 bases from V and 4 bases from J, with 10 bases between. The CDR3 loop is CAISESDKTNQPQHF. The CDR3 bases are TGTGCCATCAGTGAGTCTGACAAGACTAATCAGCCCCAGCATTTT.

The V and J genes are TRBV5-1 and TRBJ2-3, with 8 bases fitting TRBD2. CDR1 and CDR2 (germline): SGHRS, YFSETQ. Losses at the gene ends were 4 bases for V and 5 bases for J; bases not matched to a gene: 9. The CDR3 has 15 residues. The DNA for the CDR3 is TGCGCCAGCAGCCTAGACGGGGGGGCCAGAGATACGCAGTATTTT. This encodes CASSLDGGARDTQYF.

V usage is TRBV5-4 and J usage is TRBJ1-1; no clear D gene. In germline, CDR1 is SGHNT, CDR2 YYREEE (reference sequence). CDR3 length: 15 amino acids. V lost 0 bases, J lost 2 bases, and 11 bases lay in between. The CDR3 reads CASSLVSQVNTEAFF. CDR3 nucleotide sequence: TGTGCCAGCAGCTTGGTTTCCCAGGTAAACACTGAAGCTTTCTTT.

This clonotype came up a few times. In nucleotides, the CDR3 is TGTGCCAGCAGGGTGGGGAGCGGGAGTGTGTACGAGCAGTACTTC. Translating it yields CASRVGSGSVYEQYF. The chain recombines TRBV28 with TRBJ2-7; 8 bases are shared with TRBD2. V dropped 6 bases and J dropped 4; count of bases not matched to a gene: 11. Germline V lookup: CDR1 MDHEN, CDR2 SYDVKM. This CDR3 comprises 15 residues.

The table lists this clonotype with a few counts. This sequence joins TRBV29-1 and TRBJ1-2, with 8 bases that match TRBD1. The length of the CDR3 is 15 residues. The V gene's germline CDR1 is SQVTM and CDR2 ANQGSEA. V lost 4 bases to trimming and J lost 5 bases; unmatched junction nucleotides: 12. CDR3: CSVGSGRGLLYGYTF. The CDR3 bases are TGCAGCGTTGGATCGGGCAGGGGGCTTCTTTATGGCTACACCTTC.